This T cell receptor (beta chain) emerged from a study of CD8 T cells in ankylosing spondylitis. Overall study results and limits: There was a TCR beta motif, made of several highly homologous variants, that appeared characteristic of ankylosing spondylitis blood. Relatively scarce in peripheral blood, disease-linked clones were CD8+. Researchers reportedly found disease-linked clones significantly enriched in matched ankylosing spondylitis synovial fluid.

Notes on this clonotype: Its antigen is unidentified.

Germline-derived CDR1 and CDR2 are DFQATT and SNEGSKA (reference sequence). V lost 4 bases and J 3 bases, leaving 12 bases between the germline ends. The CDR3 has 13 amino acids. By quantitative 5'-RACE with molecular barcodes, the TCR beta libraries were made. Via MiXCR, TCRdb re-called the 5' RACE reads, giving one row per CDR3 protein. The table has approximately 100,000 distinct CDR3 sequences, about 24% seen once. The sequenced material came from synovial fluid, either unsorted or a sorted T cell fraction (not recorded which). The TCR was taken from a male donor with ankylosing spondylitis. This sequence joins TRBV20-1 and TRBJ2-5, with D possibly being TRBD2 (5 bases). The CDR3 sequence is CSANPSGKETQYF. The CDR3, as DNA: TGCAGTGCTAATCCTTCCGGGAAAGAGACCCAGTACTTC.